These 8 T cell receptor beta chains were sequenced from one sample in a study of cytomegalovirus exposure and HLA in healthy donors. It was with 60 Vbeta and 13 Jbeta primers that the PCR ran. Data came from immunoSEQ multiplex PCR; TCRdb stores just in-frame clones and leaves some out. The sample contains tens of thousands of clones, more than 70% of which appear only once. Material for sequencing was PBMCs. The receptor source for this set is a woman aged 25 to 39 in good health and CMV-seronegative.

This clone showed up just once. The chain couples TRBV5-4 to TRBJ2-7, with TRBD2 as a possible D gene (6 bases). The length of the CDR3 is 15 residues. Germline V gene sequence: CDR1 SGHNT, CDR2 YYREEE (reference sequence). Trimming took 4 bases from V and 0 from J, leaving 14 bases between them. The CDR3 DNA sequence: TGTGCCAGCAGCCTGGGGGGACTGGCCTCCTACGAGCAGTACGTC. Translating it yields CASSLGGLASYEQYV.

The chain combines TRBV30 with TRBJ2-5, with 7 bases matching TRBD2. The trim removed 0 bases at V and 5 bases at J, leaving 15 bases unmatched. CDR1 and CDR2 from the germline V gene are GTSNPN and SVGIG (reference sequence). The CDR3 runs to 17 residues. In nucleotides, the CDR3 is TGTGCCTGGAGTGTACGGATCGGAGGAGCGGGACGCGAGACCCAGTACTTC. As protein: CAWSVRIGGAGRETQYF. The full variable domain, rest sourced from reference TRBV30 and TRBJ2-5, is SQTIHQWPATLVQPVGSPLSLECTVEGTSNPNLYWYRQAAGRGLQLLFYSVGIGQISSEVPQNLSASRPQDRQFILSSKKLLLSDSGFYLCAWSVRIGGAGRETQYFGPGTRLLVL.

The chain uses TRBV5-1 and TRBJ2-1, with TRBD2 matching over 10 bases. The length of the CDR3 is 15 residues. CDR1 is SGHRS and CDR2 is YFSETQ in the germline V gene. V was clipped by 1 base and J by 5 bases; unmatched bases: 3. CDR3 amino acids: CASSLFTSGDNEQFF. CDR3 DNA: TGCGCCAGCAGCTTGTTTACTAGCGGGGACAATGAGCAGTTCTTC. The full variable domain, its missing parts supplied by reference TRBV5-1 and TRBJ2-1, is KAGVTQTPRYLIKTRGQQVTLSCSPISGHRSVSWYQQTPGQGLQFLFEYFSETQRNKGNFPGRFSGRQFSNSRSEMNVSTLELGDSALYLCASSLFTSGDNEQFFGPGTRLTVL.

The chain is built from TRBV7-8 and TRBJ2-7; tentatively, D is TRBD2 (5 bases). Trimming took off 1 base at V and 7 bases at J, with 17 bases between the two ends. Germline V gene data show CDR1 as SGHVS and CDR2 as FQNEAQ. This CDR3 is built from 15 residues. The CDR3 spells CASSLDADTSGEQYF. CDR3 in DNA: TGTGCCAGCAGCTTAGACGCAGACACCTCGGGGGAGCAGTACTTC.

This chain uses TRBV6-1 with TRBJ2-1; the D gene is possibly TRBD2 (5 bases). The germline V gene encodes CDR1 MNHNS and CDR2 SASEGT. The CDR3 runs to 15 residues. Trimming took off 5 bases at V and 0 bases at J, with 11 bases between the two ends. The DNA for the CDR3 is TGTGCCAGCAGTTTGGACTCGTCCTCCTACAATGAGCAGTTCTTC. This sequence encodes CASSLDSSSYNEQFF.

The CDR3 coding sequence is TGTGCCAGCAGTGATGGGGACAGGGGCGGACCACTCTACGAGCAGTACGTC. Encoded protein: CASSDGDRGGPLYEQYV. The chain joins TRBV6-1 to TRBJ2-7; 10 positions agree with TRBD1. This CDR3 has 17 amino acids. V shed 3 bases and J 3 bases; nucleotides not matched to a gene: 11. From germline, CDR1 is MNHNS and CDR2 SASEGT.

This chain links TRBV6-5 with TRBJ1-4; D is uncertain. The CDR3 spans 16 residues. Trimming shortened V by 0 bases and J by 0 bases, and 8 bases separated the two germline ends. Germline V gene sequence: CDR1 MNHEY, CDR2 SVGAGI. CDR3 sequence (DNA): TGTGCCAGCAGTTACTCGCCACCAGCAACTAATGAAAAACTGTTTTTT. This sequence encodes CASSYSPPATNEKLFF.

V and J are TRBV18 and TRBJ2-3, with D possibly matching TRBD1 (5 bases). Trimming shortened V by 6 bases and J by 2 bases, and 12 bases separated the two germline ends. Germline values: CDR1 KGHSH, CDR2 LQKENI. This CDR3 comprises 14 residues. The CDR3 spells CASSLGPNTDTQYF. DNA of the CDR3: TGTGCCAGCTCGCTGGGGCCTAACACAGATACGCAGTATTTT.